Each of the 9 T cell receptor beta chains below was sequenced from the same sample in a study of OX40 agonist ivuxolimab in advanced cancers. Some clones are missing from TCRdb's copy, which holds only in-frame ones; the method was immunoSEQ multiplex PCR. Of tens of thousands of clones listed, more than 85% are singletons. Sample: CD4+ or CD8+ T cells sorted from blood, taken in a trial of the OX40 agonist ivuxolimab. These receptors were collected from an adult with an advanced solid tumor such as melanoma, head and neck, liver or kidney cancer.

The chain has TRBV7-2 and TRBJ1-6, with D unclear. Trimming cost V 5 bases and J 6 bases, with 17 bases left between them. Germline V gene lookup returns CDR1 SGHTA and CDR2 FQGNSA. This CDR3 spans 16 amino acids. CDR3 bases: TGTGCCAGCAGCCCCCAGCGTACAGTGCGTAATTCACCCCTCCACTTT. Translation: CASSPQRTVRNSPLHF.

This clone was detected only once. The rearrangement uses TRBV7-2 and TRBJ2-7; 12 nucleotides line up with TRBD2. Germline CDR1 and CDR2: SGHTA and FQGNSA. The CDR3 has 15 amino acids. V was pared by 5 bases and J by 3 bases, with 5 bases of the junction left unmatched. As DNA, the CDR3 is TGTGCCAGCAGCCCGACTAGCGGGAGTCTCTACGAGCAGTACTTC. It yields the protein CASSPTSGSLYEQYF. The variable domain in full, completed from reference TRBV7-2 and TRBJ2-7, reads GAGVSQSPSNKVTEKGKDVELRCDPISGHTALYWYRQSLGQGLEFLIYFQGNSAPDKSGLPSDRFSAERTGGSVSTLTIQRTQQEDSAVYLCASSPTSGSLYEQYFGPGTRLTVT.

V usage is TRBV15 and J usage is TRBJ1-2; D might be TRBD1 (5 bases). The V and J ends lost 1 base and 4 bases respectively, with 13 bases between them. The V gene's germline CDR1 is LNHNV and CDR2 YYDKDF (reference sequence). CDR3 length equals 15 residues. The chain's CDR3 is CATSRGDASGYGYTF. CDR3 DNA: TGTGCCACCAGCAGAGGGGACGCAAGCGGCTATGGCTACACCTTC.

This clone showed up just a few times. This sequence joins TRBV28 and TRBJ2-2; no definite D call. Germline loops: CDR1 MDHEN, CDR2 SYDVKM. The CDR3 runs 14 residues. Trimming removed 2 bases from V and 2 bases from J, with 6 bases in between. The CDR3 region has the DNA TGTGCCAGCAGTTTACATACTAACACCGGGGAGCTGTTTTTT. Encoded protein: CASSLHTNTGELFF.

Here the CDR3 reads CASRERNRDGVDYTF. The CDR3 DNA sequence: TGTGCCAGCAGGGAGCGGAACAGGGACGGTGTCGACTACACCTTC. This chain links TRBV6-4 with TRBJ1-2; tentative D call: TRBD1 (6 bases). V lost 6 bases and J lost 10, with 24 bases in between. The CDR3 totals 15 residues. Germline V lookup: CDR1 MRHNA, CDR2 SNTAGT.

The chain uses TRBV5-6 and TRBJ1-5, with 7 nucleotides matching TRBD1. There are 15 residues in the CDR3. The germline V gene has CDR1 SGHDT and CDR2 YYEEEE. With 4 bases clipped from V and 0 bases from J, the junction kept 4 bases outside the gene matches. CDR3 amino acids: CASSPGQYSNQPQHF. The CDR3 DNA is TGTGCCAGCAGCCCGGGACAGTATAGCAATCAGCCCCAGCATTTT.

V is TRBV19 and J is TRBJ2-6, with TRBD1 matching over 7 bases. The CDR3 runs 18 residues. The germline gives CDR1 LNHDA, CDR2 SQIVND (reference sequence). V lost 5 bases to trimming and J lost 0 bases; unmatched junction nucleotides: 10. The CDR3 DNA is TGTGCCAGTAGTCTCAGGGGGACGGTGAACTCTGGGGCCAACGTCCTGACTTTC. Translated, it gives CASSLRGTVNSGANVLTF.

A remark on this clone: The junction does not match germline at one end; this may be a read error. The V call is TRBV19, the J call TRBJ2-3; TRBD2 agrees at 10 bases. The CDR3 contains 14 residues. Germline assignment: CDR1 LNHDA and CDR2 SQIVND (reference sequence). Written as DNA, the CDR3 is TGTGCCAGCAGTAGCGGGAGGAACACAGATACGCAGTATTTT. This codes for CASSSGRNTDTQYF.

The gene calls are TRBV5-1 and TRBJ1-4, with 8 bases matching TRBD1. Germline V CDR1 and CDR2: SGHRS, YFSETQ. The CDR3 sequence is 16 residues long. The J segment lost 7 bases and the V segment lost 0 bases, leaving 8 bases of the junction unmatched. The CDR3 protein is CASSLVQGATSEKLFF. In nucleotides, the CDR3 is TGCGCCAGCAGCTTGGTGCAGGGGGCGACTTCTGAAAAACTGTTTTTT.